The sample holds many counts of the clone carrying this T cell receptor beta chain. Its antigen is unidentified. Reverse transcription used around 540 ng RNA and constant-region primers for alpha and beta. Using multiplexing indices, alpha and beta chain libraries were generated apart by chain-specific third strand synthesis. In TCRdb, the 5' RACE reads were re-called with MiXCR into one record per CDR3 protein. The sample consists of approximately 9,300 distinct CDR3 sequences, around 5.4% of them appearing once. Roughly three months, about 14 weeks, into antiretroviral therapy, follow-up blood was collected. Whole blood was used without fractionation, so all unsorted peripheral T cells were included. These data come from a study of HIV-infected patients and healthy controls. Study-level points and caveats: In healthy controls, MAIT alpha CDR3s were common; in HIV+ repertoires, severely depleted. Significantly higher mean Gini indices appeared in HIV-infected repertoires, possibly reflecting oligoclonality.

The origin of this receptor is an adult with HIV infection. The donor label of this sample is uncertain. The source material was blood, sampled during antiretroviral therapy.

CDR3 amino acids: CASSPRLALADTQYF. CDR3 sequence (DNA): TGTGCCAGCAGCCCCAGACTAGCCCTTGCAGATACGCAGTATTTT. This chain links TRBV9 with TRBJ2-3; 7 bases map to TRBD2. Germline V gene sequence: CDR1 SGDLS, CDR2 YYNGEE. After removal of 4 bases from V and 4 bases from J, the junction contained 9 bases not matched to a gene. The CDR3 extends over 15 amino acids.